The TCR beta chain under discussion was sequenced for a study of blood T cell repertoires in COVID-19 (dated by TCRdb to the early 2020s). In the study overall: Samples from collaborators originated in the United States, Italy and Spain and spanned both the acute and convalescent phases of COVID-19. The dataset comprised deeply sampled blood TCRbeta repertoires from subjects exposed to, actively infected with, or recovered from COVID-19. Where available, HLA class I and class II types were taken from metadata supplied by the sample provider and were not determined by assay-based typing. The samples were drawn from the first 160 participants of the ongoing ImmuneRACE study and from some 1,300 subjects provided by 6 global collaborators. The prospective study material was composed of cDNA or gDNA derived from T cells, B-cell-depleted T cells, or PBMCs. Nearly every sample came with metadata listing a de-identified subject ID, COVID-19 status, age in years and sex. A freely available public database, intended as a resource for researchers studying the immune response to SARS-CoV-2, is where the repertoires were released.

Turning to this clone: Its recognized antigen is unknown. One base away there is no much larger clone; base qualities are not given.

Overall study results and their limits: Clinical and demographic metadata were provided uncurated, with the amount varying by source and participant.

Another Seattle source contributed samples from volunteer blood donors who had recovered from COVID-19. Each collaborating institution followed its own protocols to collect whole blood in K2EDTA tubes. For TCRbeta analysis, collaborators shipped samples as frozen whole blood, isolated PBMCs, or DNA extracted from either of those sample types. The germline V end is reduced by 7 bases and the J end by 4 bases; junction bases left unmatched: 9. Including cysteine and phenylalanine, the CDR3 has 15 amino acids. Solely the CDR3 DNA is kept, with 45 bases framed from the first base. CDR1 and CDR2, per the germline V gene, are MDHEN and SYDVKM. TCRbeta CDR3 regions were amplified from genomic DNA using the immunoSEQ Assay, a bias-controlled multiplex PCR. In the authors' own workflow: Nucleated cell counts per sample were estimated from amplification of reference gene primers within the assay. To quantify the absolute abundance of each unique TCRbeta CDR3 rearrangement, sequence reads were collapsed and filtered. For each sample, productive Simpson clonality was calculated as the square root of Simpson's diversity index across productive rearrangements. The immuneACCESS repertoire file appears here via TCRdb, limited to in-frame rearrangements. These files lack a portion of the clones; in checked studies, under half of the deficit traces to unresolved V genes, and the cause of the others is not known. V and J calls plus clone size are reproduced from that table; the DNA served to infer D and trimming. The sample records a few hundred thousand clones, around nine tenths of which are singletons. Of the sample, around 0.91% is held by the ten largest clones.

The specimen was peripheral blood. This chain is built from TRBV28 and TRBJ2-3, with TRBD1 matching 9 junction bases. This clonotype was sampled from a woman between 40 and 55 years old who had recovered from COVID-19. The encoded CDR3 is CASTKGDRAADTQYF. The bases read TGTGCCAGCACCAAGGGGGACAGGGCGGCAGATACGCAGTATTTT.